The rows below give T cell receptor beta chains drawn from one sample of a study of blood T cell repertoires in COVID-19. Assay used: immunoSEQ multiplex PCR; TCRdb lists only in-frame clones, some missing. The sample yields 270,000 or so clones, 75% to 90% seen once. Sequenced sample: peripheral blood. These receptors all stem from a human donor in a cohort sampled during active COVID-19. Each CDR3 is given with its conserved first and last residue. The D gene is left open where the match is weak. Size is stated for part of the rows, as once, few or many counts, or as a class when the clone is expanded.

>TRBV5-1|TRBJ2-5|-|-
CASSLEGLGETQYF
TGCGCCAGCAGCTTGGAGGGACTTGGTGAGACCCAGTACTTC
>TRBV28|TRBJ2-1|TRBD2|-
CASSLPSGRGGSYNEQFF
TGTGCCAGCAGTTTGCCCTCCGGGCGGGGGGGATCCTACAATGAGCAGTTCTTC
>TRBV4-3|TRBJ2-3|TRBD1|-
CASSQGDRAGDTQYF
TGCGCCAGCAGCCAAGGAGACAGGGCTGGAGATACGCAGTATTTT
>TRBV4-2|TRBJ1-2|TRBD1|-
CASSPPGQGIYGYTF
TGTGCCAGCAGCCCCCCGGGACAGGGTATCTATGGCTACACCTTC
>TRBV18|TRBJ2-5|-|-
CASSPLEETQYF
TGTGCCAGCTCACCACTAGAAGAGACCCAGTACTTC
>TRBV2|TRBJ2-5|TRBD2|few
CASKGWQRGGPETQYF
TGTGCCTCTAAGGGGTGGCAGCGGGGGGGCCCGGAGACCCAGTACTTC
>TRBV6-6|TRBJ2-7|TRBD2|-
CASSRTSGNYEQYF
TGTGCCAGCAGCCGGACTAGCGGAAACTACGAGCAGTACTTC
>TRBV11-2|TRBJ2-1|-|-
CASSYPGKHNEQFF
TGTGCCAGCAGCTACCCCGGGAAGCACAATGAGCAGTTCTTC
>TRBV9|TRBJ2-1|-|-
CASSPQLVTEQFF
TGTGCCAGCAGCCCTCAACTCGTTACTGAGCAGTTCTTC
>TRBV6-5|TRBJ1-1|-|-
CASSYQSTTLNTEAFF
TGTGCCAGCAGTTACCAGAGCACGACTTTGAACACTGAAGCTTTCTTT
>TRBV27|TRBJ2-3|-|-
CASSLTAGVRLDTQYF
TGTGCCAGCAGTTTAACGGCAGGGGTTCGTTTGGATACGCAGTATTTT
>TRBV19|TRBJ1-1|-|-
CASIPEAGVMNTEAFF
TGTGCCAGTATTCCAGAGGCCGGGGTTATGAACACTGAAGCTTTCTTT
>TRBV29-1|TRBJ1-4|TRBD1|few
CSAGGGNEKLFF
TGCAGCGCAGGGGGCGGTAATGAAAAACTGTTTTTT
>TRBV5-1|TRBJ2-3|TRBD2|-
CASSYRGLAGDPSTDTQYF
TGCGCCAGCAGCTACCGAGGACTAGCGGGAGACCCTAGCACAGATACGCAGTATTTT
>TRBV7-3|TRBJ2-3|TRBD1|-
CASSADRVGTDTQYF
TGTGCCAGCAGCGCCGACAGGGTGGGGACAGATACGCAGTATTTT
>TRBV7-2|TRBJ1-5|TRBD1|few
CASSPNRGSNQPQHF
TGTGCCAGCAGCCCCAACAGGGGTAGCAATCAGCCCCAGCATTTT
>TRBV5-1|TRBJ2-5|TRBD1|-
CASSLGTGVGETQYF
TGCGCCAGCAGCTTAGGGACAGGGGTGGGAGAGACCCAGTACTTC